Below are 20 T cell receptor beta chains sequenced from a single sample in a study of cytomegalovirus exposure and HLA in healthy donors. Profiled with immunoSEQ multiplex PCR; TCRdb holds only in-frame clones, not every one. The table lists 200,000 to 250,000 clones, 65% to 85% of them singletons, with more than 13% in the top ten. The sample was PBMCs. These receptors all come from a woman in her 30s in good health and CMV-seropositive.

This chain connects TRBV27 to TRBJ1-1; TRBD1 is a possible D gene (6 bases). The CDR3 loop spans 14 amino acids. Germline V gene sequence: CDR1 MNHEY, CDR2 SMNVEV (reference sequence). The V gene lost 3 bases and the J gene lost 1 base, with 9 bases spanning the gap. In DNA, the CDR3 is TGTGCCAGCAGTTTCGACAGGTCGAACACTGAAGCTTTCTTT. It is translated as CASSFDRSNTEAFF.

This chain uses TRBV27 with TRBJ1-5, with 8 nucleotides matching TRBD1. V lost 6 bases to trimming and J lost 6 bases; unmatched junction nucleotides: 7. The CDR3 runs to 14 residues. The germline CDR1 and CDR2 sequences are MNHEY and SMNVEV (reference sequence). This CDR3 reads CASSPDRGSQPQHF. The CDR3, as DNA: TGTGCCAGCAGCCCTGACAGGGGAAGTCAGCCCCAGCATTTT.

As for this clone: A read error may produce the germline difference seen at one junction end. The CDR3 loop is CASSQRLAGGSYDEQFF. The CDR3 bases are TGCGCCAGCAGCCAAAGACTAGCGGGAGGTTCCTACGATGAGCAGTTCTTC. The chain links TRBV4-1 to TRBJ2-1, with TRBD2 identical over 13 bases. Germline V lookup: CDR1 MGHRA, CDR2 YSYEKL. The CDR3 extends over 17 amino acids.

The rearrangement links TRBV6-5 to TRBJ1-3, with D uncertain. Germline CDR1 MNHEY, CDR2 SVGAGI. The CDR3 runs 15 residues. V lost 6 bases and J lost 0, with 12 bases in between. CDR3 DNA: TGTGCCAGCAGACTCAAGAGCTACTCTGGAAACACCATATATTTT. This encodes CASRLKSYSGNTIYF.

The chain links TRBV5-4 to TRBJ2-1, with TRBD2 matching over 10 bases. Germline values: CDR1 SGHNT, CDR2 YYREEE (reference sequence). The J segment lost 6 bases and the V segment lost 7 bases, leaving 7 bases of the junction unmatched. This CDR3 is 14 amino acids long. CDR3 DNA sequence: TGTGCCAGCGAGAGCGGGAGGGCCGGCAATGAGCAGTTCTTC. Translating it yields CASESGRAGNEQFF.

V is TRBV9 and J is TRBJ2-1, with D perhaps assigned TRBD1 or TRBD2 (5 bases each). The germline CDR1 and CDR2 sequences are SGDLS and YYNGEE. The CDR3 runs 17 residues. The V end lost 3 bases, the J end lost 6 bases, and 22 bases lay between the germline ends. The CDR3 region has the DNA TGTGCCAGCAGCGGTAACCGGGACGGCTTGTCCCCCAATGAGCAGTTCTTC. Residues: CASSGNRDGLSPNEQFF.

This clone was counted a single time. The rearrangement joins TRBV5-6 to TRBJ2-4; no reliable D call. Trimming cost V 4 bases and J 0 bases, with 2 bases left between them. Germline V lookup: CDR1 SGHDT, CDR2 YYEEEE. The CDR3 has 12 amino acids. The CDR3 coding sequence is TGTGCCAGCAGCCTAGCCAAAAACATTCAGTACTTC. Protein product: CASSLAKNIQYF.

This clone was observed once. This chain uses TRBV12-5 with TRBJ1-2; 10 positions match TRBD1. The CDR3 spans 15 residues. V lost 6 bases, J lost 2 bases, and 6 bases stayed unmatched. The germline CDR1 and CDR2 sequences are LGHNT and FRNRAP. CDR3 sequence reads: CASGLPGQGNYGYTF. The CDR3 DNA is TGTGCTAGTGGACTTCCGGGACAGGGGAACTATGGCTACACCTTC.

CDR3 protein: CASTWVAEEPQHF. CDR3 in DNA: TGTGCCAGCACCTGGGTAGCAGAGGAGCCCCAGCATTTT. The chain joins TRBV27 to TRBJ1-5; unclear D gene. Looked up from germline, CDR1 is MNHEY and CDR2 is SMNVEV (reference sequence). The V gene lost 7 bases and the J gene lost 8 bases, with 15 bases spanning the gap. The CDR3 totals 13 residues.

This clone has only a few counts. This rearrangement joins TRBV30 to TRBJ1-1, with 10 nucleotides matching TRBD1. The CDR3 totals 12 residues. The V gene end was trimmed by 8 bases and the J gene end by 5 bases; junction bases not matched to a gene: 5. Germline CDR1 reads GTSNPN; CDR2 reads SVGIG (reference sequence). The CDR3 DNA follows: TGTGCCGGGGGACAGGGGCGAACTGAAGCTTTCTTT. Translating it yields CAGGQGRTEAFF.

This chain joins TRBV29-1 and TRBJ2-1; weak D call: TRBD2 (6 bases). Per germline, CDR1 SQVTM and CDR2 ANQGSEA. CDR3 length equals 11 residues. This CDR3 is CSALSGIRQFF. The CDR3 nucleotides read TGCAGTGCTCTTAGCGGAATCAGGCAGTTCTTC.

The CDR3 spells CASDMTGTSGRANTGELFF. The CDR3 nucleotides are TGTGCCAGCGATATGACTGGGACTAGCGGGAGGGCGAACACCGGGGAGCTGTTTTTT. V is TRBV28 and J is TRBJ2-2; 16 positions match TRBD2. V shed 8 bases and J 0 bases; nucleotides not matched to a gene: 9. The CDR3 has 19 residues. Germline values: CDR1 MDHEN, CDR2 SYDVKM.

The chain uses TRBV30 and TRBJ2-5; 9 nucleotides agree with TRBD1. V lost 7 bases and J lost 4; bases outside the gene matches: 19. The CDR3 covers 17 residues. The V gene's germline CDR1 is GTSNPN and CDR2 SVGIG (reference sequence). DNA of the CDR3: TGTGCCTTACGACCGGGGACAGGGTTTTGGGTTGTAGAGACCCAGTACTTC. Its translation is CALRPGTGFWVVETQYF. The complete variable domain, with remaining parts taken from reference TRBV30 and TRBJ2-5, reads SQTIHQWPATLVQPVGSPLSLECTVEGTSNPNLYWYRQAAGRGLQLLFYSVGIGQISSEVPQNLSASRPQDRQFILSSKKLLLSDSGFYLCALRPGTGFWVVETQYFGPGTRLLVL.

The genes are TRBV27 and TRBJ1-5; 10 bases line up with TRBD1. The CDR3 loop spans 18 amino acids. Germline V gene sequence: CDR1 MNHEY, CDR2 SMNVEV (reference sequence). Trimming took 7 bases from V and 7 from J; bases not matched to a gene: 19. The CDR3 loop reads CASKGIGQGVSGGQPQHF. Written as DNA, the CDR3 is TGTGCCAGCAAGGGGATCGGACAGGGGGTTAGTGGCGGGCAGCCCCAGCATTTT.

The chain employs TRBV27 and TRBJ1-2; 8 bases fit TRBD1. The CDR3 runs 15 residues. Germline V gives CDR1 MNHEY, CDR2 SMNVEV (reference sequence). Germline trimming cut 3 bases from V and 6 bases from J; bases unmatched to any gene: 9. The CDR3 region is CASSFKWTGMDGYTF. The CDR3 DNA follows: TGTGCCAGCAGTTTCAAGTGGACAGGGATGGATGGCTACACCTTC.

The rearrangement uses TRBV7-8 and TRBJ2-7; D unclear. CDR1 SGHVS and CDR2 FQNEAQ come from the germline V gene. Trimming removed 1 base at V and 4 bases at J, with 8 bases between. This CDR3 spans 13 amino acids. The CDR3 DNA is TGTGCCAGCAGCTTAGAGTGGCAGTACGAGCAGTACTTC. The encoded protein is CASSLEWQYEQYF.

The chain employs TRBV4-2 and TRBJ2-7, with D possibly TRBD2 on 5 matching bases. Germline loops: CDR1 LGHNA, CDR2 YNFKEQ. The V gene lost 1 base and the J gene lost 5 bases, with 18 bases spanning the gap. The CDR3 contains 16 residues. The CDR3 nucleotides read TGTGCCAGCAGCCAAGGACATGTCGGGAAGACCCACGAGCAGTACTTC. The encoded protein is CASSQGHVGKTHEQYF.

V usage is TRBV6-5 and J usage is TRBJ2-3; 7 bases align to TRBD2. This CDR3 spans 12 amino acids. V was pared by 5 bases and J by 8 bases, with 4 bases of the junction left unmatched. Per the germline V gene, CDR1 is MNHEY and CDR2 is SVGAGI. The CDR3 is CASSRGEGTQYF. CDR3 DNA sequence: TGTGCCAGCAGTCGGGGGGAGGGTACGCAGTATTTT.

The V gene is TRBV4-1, the J gene TRBJ2-1; TRBD1 or TRBD2 may be the D gene (6 bases each). Between the trimmed V and J ends, which lost 3 bases and 5 bases, there was a span of 20 bases. From germline, CDR1 is MGHRA and CDR2 YSYEKL. The CDR3 extends over 17 amino acids. The CDR3 DNA reads TGCGCCAGCAGCCAGCGCGGCGGGGACACCCTAAACAATGAGCAGTTCTTC. This codes for CASSQRGGDTLNNEQFF.

The chain links TRBV28 to TRBJ1-5; 7 nucleotides match TRBD1. The germline gives CDR1 MDHEN, CDR2 SYDVKM. Trimming cost V 8 bases and J 4 bases; bases outside gene matches: 8. The CDR3 contains 14 residues. The CDR3 loop is CASLEGAGNQPQHF. The CDR3 DNA is TGTGCCAGCCTCGAGGGGGCTGGGAATCAGCCCCAGCATTTT.